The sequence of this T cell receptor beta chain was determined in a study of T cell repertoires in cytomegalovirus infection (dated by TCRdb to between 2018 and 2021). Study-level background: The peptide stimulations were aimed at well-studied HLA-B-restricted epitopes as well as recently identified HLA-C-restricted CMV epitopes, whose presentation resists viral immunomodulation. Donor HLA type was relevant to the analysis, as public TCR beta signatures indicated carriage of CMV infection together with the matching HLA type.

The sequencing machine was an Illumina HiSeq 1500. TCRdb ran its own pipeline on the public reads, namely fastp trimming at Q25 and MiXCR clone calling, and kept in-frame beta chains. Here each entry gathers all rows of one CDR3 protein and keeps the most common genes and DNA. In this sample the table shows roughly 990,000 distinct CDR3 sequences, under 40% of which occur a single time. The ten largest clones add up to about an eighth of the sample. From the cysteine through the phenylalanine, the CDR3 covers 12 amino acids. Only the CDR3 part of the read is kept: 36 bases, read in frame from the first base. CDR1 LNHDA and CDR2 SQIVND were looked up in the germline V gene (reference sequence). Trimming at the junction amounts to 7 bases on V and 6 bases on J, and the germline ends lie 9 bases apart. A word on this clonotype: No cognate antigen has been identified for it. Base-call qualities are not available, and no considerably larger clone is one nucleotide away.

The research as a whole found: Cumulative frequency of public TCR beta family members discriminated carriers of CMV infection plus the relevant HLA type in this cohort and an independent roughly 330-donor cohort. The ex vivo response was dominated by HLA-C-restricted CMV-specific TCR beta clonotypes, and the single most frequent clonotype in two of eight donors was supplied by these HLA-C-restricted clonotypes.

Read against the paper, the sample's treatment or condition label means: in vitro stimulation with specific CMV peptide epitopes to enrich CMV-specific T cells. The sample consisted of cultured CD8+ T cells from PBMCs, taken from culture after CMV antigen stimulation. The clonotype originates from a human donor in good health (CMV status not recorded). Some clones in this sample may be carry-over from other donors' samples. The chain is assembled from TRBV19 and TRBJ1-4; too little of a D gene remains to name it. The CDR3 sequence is CASIDSYEKLFF. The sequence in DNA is TGTGCCAGTATAGACTCATATGAAAAACTGTTTTTT. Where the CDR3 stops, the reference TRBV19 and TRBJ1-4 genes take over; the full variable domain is DGGITQSPKYLFRKEGQNVTLSCEQNLNHDAMYWYRQDPGQGLRLIYYSQIVNDFQKGDIAEGYSVSREKKESFPLTVTSAQKNPTAFYLCASIDSYEKLFFGSGTQLSVL.